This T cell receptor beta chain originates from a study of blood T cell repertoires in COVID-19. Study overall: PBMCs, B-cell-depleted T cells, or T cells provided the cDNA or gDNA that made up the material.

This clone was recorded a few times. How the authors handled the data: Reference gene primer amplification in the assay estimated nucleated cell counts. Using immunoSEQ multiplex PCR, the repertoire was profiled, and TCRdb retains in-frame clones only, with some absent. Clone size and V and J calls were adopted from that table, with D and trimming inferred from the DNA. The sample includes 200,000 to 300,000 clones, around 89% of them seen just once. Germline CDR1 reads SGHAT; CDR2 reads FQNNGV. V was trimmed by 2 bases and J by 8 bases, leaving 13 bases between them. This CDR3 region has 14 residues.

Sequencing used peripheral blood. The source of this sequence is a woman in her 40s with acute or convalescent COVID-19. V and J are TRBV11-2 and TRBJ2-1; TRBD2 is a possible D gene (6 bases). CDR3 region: CASSLRSWGDEQFF. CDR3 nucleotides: TGTGCCAGCAGCTTAAGGTCGTGGGGGGATGAGCAGTTCTTC.